Each of the 25 T cell receptor beta chains below was sequenced from the same sample in a study of CXCR3-negative and CXCR3-positive naive CD8 T cells. It was by 5' RACE with UMI labels that the TRB cDNA libraries were prepared. Reprocessing the 5' RACE reads, TCRdb reports a single entry for every CDR3 protein and omits DNA. The sample totals approximately 70,000 distinct CDR3 sequences. Sequenced input: naive CXCR3- CD8+ T cells from blood. As for subset: CD45RO-CCR7+CD27+CD95- naive CD8+ T cells lacking CXCR3 (TNR3-). Source of these receptors: a human donor in good health. Some clones in this sample may be carry-over from other donors' samples.

This chain uses TRBV5-4 with TRBJ2-7; with no DNA, the TCRdb D assignment of TRBD2 cannot be verified. CDR1 is SGHNT and CDR2 is YYREEE in the germline V gene (reference sequence). The length of the CDR3 is 14 residues. The CDR3: CASSTSGRSYEQYF.

V usage is TRBV20-1 and J usage is TRBJ2-1; the TCRdb call, TRBD1, lacks DNA for checking. CDR1 is DFQATT, CDR2 SNEGSKA, per germline (reference sequence). The CDR3 extends over 13 amino acids. The CDR3 loop is CSASGGTHYEQFF.

The rearrangement links TRBV9 to TRBJ2-1; the TRBD2 assignment by TCRdb is unverifiable without DNA. The CDR3 runs to 16 residues. CDR1 and CDR2 (germline): SGDLS, YYNGEE. This CDR3 reads CASSVGSAGGSGEQFF.

V and J are TRBV27 and TRBJ2-7; TCRdb reports TRBD1, a call that lacks DNA to check it against. The CDR3 extends over 16 amino acids. Germline CDR1 reads MNHEY; CDR2 reads SMNVEV (reference sequence). This chain's CDR3 is CASSHSLDTVFDEQYF.

This chain uses TRBV20-1 with TRBJ2-7; there is no DNA to check the TCRdb D call of TRBD2. This CDR3 has 14 amino acids. Germline V lookup: CDR1 DFQATT, CDR2 SNEGSKA (reference sequence). The CDR3 here is CSAPTKSRPHEQYF.

This chain joins TRBV10-3 and TRBJ2-5; the TRBD1 assignment by TCRdb is unverifiable without DNA. The germline CDR1 and CDR2 sequences are ENHRY and SYGVKD. CDR3 length equals 15 residues. CDR3 region: CAISDRTEGEETQYF.

The chain is built from TRBV24-1 and TRBJ2-5. CDR1 and CDR2 (germline): KGHDR, SFDVKD. This CDR3 is built from 12 residues. Here the CDR3 reads CATSVGTGTQYF.

This clonotype is labeled medium-sized (0.01 to 0.1%) based on frequency. The chain combines TRBV29-1 with TRBJ2-7; lacking DNA, the TRBD2 call made by TCRdb goes unchecked. Germline CDR1 reads SQVTM; CDR2 reads ANQGSEA. The CDR3 is made up of 14 amino acids. CDR3 residues: CSVLPGSTSYEQYF.

The chain combines TRBV4-3 with TRBJ2-2. This CDR3 contains 12 residues. Germline loops: CDR1 LGHNA, CDR2 YSLEER. The CDR3 is CASSQDGGELFF.

The chain joins TRBV25-1 to TRBJ2-1; with no DNA, the TCRdb D assignment of TRBD1 cannot be verified. Germline V CDR1 and CDR2: MGHDK, SYGVNS. CDR3 length equals 14 residues. The CDR3 is CASSESAGVDERFF.

The chain has TRBV2 and TRBJ2-1; TCRdb indicates TRBD2, and absent DNA this call remains unverified. CDR1 is SNHLY and CDR2 is FYNNEI in the germline V gene. The CDR3 is made up of 14 amino acids. The CDR3 sequence is CASSAGLTYNEQFF.

The rearrangement uses TRBV20-1 and TRBJ2-2; there is no DNA to check the TCRdb D call of TRBD2. This CDR3 has 14 amino acids. Germline CDR1 DFQATT, CDR2 SNEGSKA (reference sequence). The CDR3 loop is CSARVAGGPGELFF.

The chain has TRBV29-1 and TRBJ2-3. The CDR3 contains 14 residues. CDR1 is SQVTM and CDR2 is ANQGSEA in the germline V gene. The chain's CDR3 is CSVEDWVSTDTQYF.

The chain employs TRBV6-4 and TRBJ2-3; TCRdb's D gene call, TRBD1, goes unchecked for lack of DNA. The CDR3 consists of 16 residues. Germline CDR1 and CDR2: MRHNA and SNTAGT. The CDR3 here is CASSDGGGRNTDTQYF.

CDR3: CASSVGGGSPYEQYF. The chain employs TRBV9 and TRBJ2-7; TCRdb outputs TRBD1, but without DNA this stays unchecked. This CDR3 has 15 residues. Per the germline V gene, CDR1 is SGDLS and CDR2 is YYNGEE.

The CDR3 loop is CASSLVAGSGELFF. V gene TRBV5-1 combines with J gene TRBJ2-2; absent DNA, TCRdb's TRBD2 call cannot be checked. CDR3 size: 14 residues. Looked up from germline, CDR1 is SGHRS and CDR2 is YFSETQ.

The rearrangement joins TRBV5-1 to TRBJ1-1. CDR1 is SGHRS, CDR2 YFSETQ, per germline. The CDR3 is made up of 13 amino acids. The CDR3 loop reads CASSPGRYGEAFF.

The rearrangement joins TRBV29-1 to TRBJ1-1; the TRBD1 assignment by TCRdb is unverifiable without DNA. Germline V gene lookup returns CDR1 SQVTM and CDR2 ANQGSEA. The CDR3 loop spans 14 amino acids. CDR3: CSATIGGTDTEAFF.

The rearrangement uses TRBV4-2 and TRBJ2-1; TCRdb calls TRBD1, which cannot be checked without DNA. CDR3 length equals 15 residues. CDR1 is LGHNA and CDR2 is YNFKEQ in the germline V gene. The CDR3 spells CASSPLSEAYNEQFF.

The V gene is TRBV7-9, the J gene TRBJ1-1. CDR3 length: 13 residues. Germline V gene sequence: CDR1 SEHNR, CDR2 FQNEAQ (reference sequence). This chain's CDR3 is CASSLDLNTEAFF.

The chain joins TRBV29-1 to TRBJ2-5; TCRdb returns TRBD1, unconfirmable since there is no DNA. CDR1 and CDR2 (germline): SQVTM, ANQGSEA. The CDR3 consists of 13 residues. The CDR3 is CSVDKGAEETQYF.

The CDR3 sequence: CASSSYPGLAGGPTDTQYF. This chain links TRBV28 with TRBJ2-3; TCRdb's D gene call, TRBD2, goes unchecked for lack of DNA. Germline V gives CDR1 MDHEN, CDR2 SYDVKM. This CDR3 is 19 amino acids long.

This chain joins TRBV4-3 and TRBJ2-6; there is no DNA to check the TCRdb D call of TRBD2. From germline, CDR1 is LGHNA and CDR2 YSLEER. CDR3 length: 18 residues. CDR3 sequence reads: CASSQKRDRYTGANVLTF.

J is TRBJ2-5 and V is TRBV6-2 or TRBV6-3. The length of the CDR3 is 15 residues. CDR1 is MNHEY, CDR2 SVGEGT, per germline. This CDR3 reads CASSRVGSSKETQYF.

This sequence joins TRBV9 and TRBJ2-1; TCRdb's assignment of TRBD2 cannot be checked, as there is no DNA. Germline V gives CDR1 SGDLS, CDR2 YYNGEE. The CDR3 runs to 16 residues. This chain's CDR3 is CASSVPSSSSYNEQFF.